This entry lists 6 T cell receptor beta chains sequenced from one sample in a study of CD4+ T cells in melanoma. Assay used: immunoSEQ multiplex PCR; TCRdb lists only in-frame clones, some missing. The sample consists of around 13,000 clones, about 71% of them appearing once. Sequenced sample: cells from a culture (not recorded whether cultured in vitro). Receptors originate from a human donor with melanoma.

CDR3 region: CASSTDLGNTEAFF. The CDR3 DNA follows: TGTGCCAGCAGCACGGACCTTGGGAACACTGAAGCTTTCTTT. The chain combines TRBV9 with TRBJ1-1; D not resolved. Germline CDR1 and CDR2: SGDLS and YYNGEE. This CDR3 has 14 amino acids. Trimming removed 4 bases from V and 1 base from J, with 11 bases in between.

The chain joins TRBV9 to TRBJ2-3; TRBD1 or TRBD2 may be the D gene (6 bases each). Germline V gene data show CDR1 as SGDLS and CDR2 as YYNGEE. Deletions cut 4 bases from V and 2 bases from J, with 17 bases between. This CDR3 contains 16 residues. The CDR3 region is CASSPGASAYTDTQYF. The CDR3 DNA reads TGTGCCAGCAGCCCAGGGGCTAGCGCTTACACAGATACGCAGTATTTT.

Written as DNA, the CDR3 is TGCGCCAGCAGCTTGGAACCGATGACTCCAGATACGCAGTATTTT. Protein product: CASSLEPMTPDTQYF. The chain recombines TRBV5-1 with TRBJ2-3; D is ambiguous. The CDR3 has 15 residues. The V gene's germline CDR1 is SGHRS and CDR2 YFSETQ. Trimming left V 0 bases short and J 4 bases short, with 12 bases between. The full variable domain, completed using reference TRBV5-1 and TRBJ2-3, is KAGVTQTPRYLIKTRGQQVTLSCSPISGHRSVSWYQQTPGQGLQFLFEYFSETQRNKGNFPGRFSGRQFSNSRSEMNVSTLELGDSALYLCASSLEPMTPDTQYFGPGTRLTVL.

The V and J genes are TRBV7-9 and TRBJ1-1; possible D gene TRBD1, 5 bases. Germline CDR1 reads SEHNR; CDR2 reads FQNEAQ (reference sequence). CDR3 length: 15 residues. V was clipped by 1 base and J by 6 bases, with 15 bases between them. This chain's CDR3 is CASSLGPGTYAEAFF. The DNA of the CDR3 is TGTGCCAGCAGCTTAGGACCGGGGACGTACGCTGAAGCTTTCTTT.

V is TRBV23-1 and J is TRBJ1-3; D gene ambiguous. TRBV23-1 falls under the ORF class, with uncertain function. The CDR3 is 14 residues long. Trimming removed 6 bases at V and 3 bases at J, with 12 bases between. CDR3 coding DNA: TGCGCCAGCAGGCACCGAAGGTGTGGAAACACCATATATTTT. Translating gives CASRHRRCGNTIYF.

V is TRBV5-5 and J is TRBJ2-1; D may be TRBD1 or TRBD2 (5 bases each). From germline, CDR1 is SGHKS and CDR2 YYEKEE (reference sequence). The CDR3 extends over 15 amino acids. V dropped 0 bases and J dropped 5 bases, with 12 bases sitting between them. DNA for the CDR3: TGTGCCAGCAGCTTGGAGAGGGGATCGCACAATGAGCAGTTCTTC. Translated: CASSLERGSHNEQFF. Full variable domain (outside the CDR3, taken from reference TRBV5-5 and TRBJ2-1): DAGVTQSPTHLIKTRGQQVTLRCSPISGHKSVSWYQQVLGQGPQFIFQYYEKEERGRGNFPDRFSARQFPNYSSELNVNALLLGDSALYLCASSLERGSHNEQFFGPGTRLTVL.